These 8 T cell receptor beta chains were sequenced from one sample in a study of blood T cell repertoires in COVID-19. Using immunoSEQ multiplex PCR, the repertoire was profiled, and TCRdb retains in-frame clones only, with some absent. The sample includes approximately 69,000 clones, 60% to 80% of them seen just once. Sequencing was carried out using peripheral blood. The source is a man in his 60s with acute or convalescent COVID-19.

This chain joins TRBV19 and TRBJ1-4; the D is unclear. The germline V gene has CDR1 LNHDA and CDR2 SQIVND (reference sequence). V gave up 3 bases and J gave up 0 bases, with 14 bases separating them. This CDR3 region has 17 residues. The CDR3 reads CASSISRVRATNEKLFF. The CDR3 nucleotides read TGTGCCAGTAGTATTTCCCGGGTACGGGCAACTAATGAAAAACTGTTTTTT. Drawing the rest from reference TRBV19 and TRBJ1-4, the complete variable domain is DGGITQSPKYLFRKEGQNVTLSCEQNLNHDAMYWYRQDPGQGLRLIYYSQIVNDFQKGDIAEGYSVSREKKESFPLTVTSAQKNPTAFYLCASSISRVRATNEKLFFGSGTQLSVL.

This chain links TRBV5-1 with TRBJ1-1; possibly TRBD1 for D (6 bases). V was clipped by 6 bases and J by 6 bases, with 15 bases between them. Germline values: CDR1 SGHRS, CDR2 YFSETQ. There are 13 residues in the CDR3. The CDR3 loop is CASNQNAGAEAFF. The DNA for the CDR3 is TGCGCCAGCAACCAAAATGCAGGGGCTGAAGCTTTCTTT. Variable domain in full (rest from reference TRBV5-1 and TRBJ1-1): KAGVTQTPRYLIKTRGQQVTLSCSPISGHRSVSWYQQTPGQGLQFLFEYFSETQRNKGNFPGRFSGRQFSNSRSEMNVSTLELGDSALYLCASNQNAGAEAFFGQGTRLTVV.

The genes are TRBV7-2 and TRBJ1-4; TRBD1 agrees at 7 bases. Looked up from germline, CDR1 is SGHTA and CDR2 is FQGNSA. Losses at the gene ends were 3 bases for V and 7 bases for J; bases not matched to a gene: 8. The CDR3 is 15 amino acids. CDR3 coding DNA: TGTGCCAGCAGCTTGAGGTACAGGGACAGTGAAAAACTGTTTTTT. Encoded protein: CASSLRYRDSEKLFF.

The J gene is TRBJ2-2, the V gene TRBV5-1, with D perhaps matching TRBD1 (5 bases). Germline CDR1 reads SGHRS; CDR2 reads YFSETQ. This CDR3 region has 15 residues. V was pared by 0 bases and J by 1 base, with 7 bases between. CDR3 region: CASSLETENTGELFF. CDR3 sequence (DNA): TGCGCCAGCAGCTTGGAGACAGAGAACACCGGGGAGCTGTTTTTT.

The genes are TRBV3-1 (or the pseudogene TRBV3-2) and TRBJ2-2; TRBD1 matches 9 bases. CDR1 is LGHDT, CDR2 YNNKEL, per germline (reference sequence). The CDR3 spans 14 residues. The J segment lost 7 bases and the V segment lost 8 bases, leaving 8 bases of the junction unmatched. CDR3 amino acids: CASRPGTGFGELFF. As DNA, the CDR3 is TGTGCCAGCCGACCCGGGACAGGGTTCGGGGAGCTGTTTTTT.

The chain combines TRBV7-2 with TRBJ1-1; TRBD1 matches 7 bases. Germline CDR1 reads SGHTA; CDR2 reads FQGNSA. Trimming at V came to 2 bases and at J to 9 bases, leaving 6 bases not matched to a gene. This CDR3 contains 13 residues. The CDR3 DNA is TGTGCCAGCAGCTTAAGCCCGGGACAGCAAGCTTTCTTT. Its protein product is CASSLSPGQQAFF.

CDR3 in amino acids: CASSDTTGRYSGYTF. The CDR3 DNA sequence: TGTGCCAGCAGTGACACAACAGGGCGTTATTCTGGCTACACCTTC. The gene calls are TRBV25-1 and TRBJ1-2; D may be TRBD1 (6 bases). CDR1 is MGHDK and CDR2 is SYGVNS in the germline V gene. V shed 3 bases and J shed 7 bases, with 18 bases lying between them. The CDR3 covers 15 residues.

The chain links TRBV11-3 to TRBJ2-5; D might be TRBD2 (6 bases). The germline V gene has CDR1 SGHNT and CDR2 YENEEA. With 10 bases removed from V and 3 bases from J, the gap between germline ends came to 12 bases. The CDR3 runs to 12 residues. Written as DNA, the CDR3 is TGTGCCACCAGTTCGGGGGAAGAGACCCAGTACTTC. It specifies CATSSGEETQYF. The full variable domain, completed using reference TRBV11-3 and TRBJ2-5, is EAGVVQSPRYKIIEKKQPVAFWCNPISGHNTLYWYLQNLGQGPELLIRYENEEAVDDSQLPKDRFSAERLKGVDSTLKIQPAELGDSAVYLCATSSGEETQYFGPGTRLLVL.